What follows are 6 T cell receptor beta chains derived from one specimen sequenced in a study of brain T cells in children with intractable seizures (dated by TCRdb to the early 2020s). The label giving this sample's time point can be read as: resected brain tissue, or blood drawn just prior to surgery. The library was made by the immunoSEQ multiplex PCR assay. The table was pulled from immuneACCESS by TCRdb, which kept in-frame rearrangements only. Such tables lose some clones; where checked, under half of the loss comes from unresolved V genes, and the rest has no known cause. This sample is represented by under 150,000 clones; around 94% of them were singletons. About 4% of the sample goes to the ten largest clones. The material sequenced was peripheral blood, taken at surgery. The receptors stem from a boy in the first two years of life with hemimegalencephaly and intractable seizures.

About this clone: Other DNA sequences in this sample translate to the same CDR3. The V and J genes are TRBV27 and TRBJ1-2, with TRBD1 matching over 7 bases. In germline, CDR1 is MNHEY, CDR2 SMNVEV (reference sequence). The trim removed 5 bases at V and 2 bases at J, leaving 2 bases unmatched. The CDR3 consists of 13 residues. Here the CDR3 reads CASSLTGNYGYTF. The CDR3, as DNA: TGTGCCAGCAGTCTGACAGGGAACTATGGCTACACCTTC.

In DNA form, the CDR3 reads TGTGCCAGCGGGGGAGGTCCGGACAGGGTTGAAAAACTGTTTTTT. It specifies CASGGGPDRVEKLFF. V usage is TRBV6-5 and J usage is TRBJ1-4, with 8 bases identical to TRBD1. Per the germline V gene, CDR1 is MNHEY and CDR2 is SVGAGI. Trimming took 8 bases from V and 7 from J; bases not matched to a gene: 12. CDR3 size: 15 residues.

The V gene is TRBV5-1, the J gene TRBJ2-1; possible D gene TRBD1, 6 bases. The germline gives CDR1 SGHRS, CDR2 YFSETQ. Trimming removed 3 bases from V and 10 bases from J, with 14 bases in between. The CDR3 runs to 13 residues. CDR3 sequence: CASSSLPQGEQFF. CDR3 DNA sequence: TGCGCCAGCAGCTCTTTACCGCAGGGGGAGCAGTTCTTC.

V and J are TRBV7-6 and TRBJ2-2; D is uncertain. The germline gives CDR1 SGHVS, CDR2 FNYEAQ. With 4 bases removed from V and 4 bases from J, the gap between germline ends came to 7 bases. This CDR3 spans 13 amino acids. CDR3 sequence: CASSSSPTGELFF. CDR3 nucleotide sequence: TGTGCCAGCAGCTCGTCCCCCACCGGGGAGCTGTTTTTT.

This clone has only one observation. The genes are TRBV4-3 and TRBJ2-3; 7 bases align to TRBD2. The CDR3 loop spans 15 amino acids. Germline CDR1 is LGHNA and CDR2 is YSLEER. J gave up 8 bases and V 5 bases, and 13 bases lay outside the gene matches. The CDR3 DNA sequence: TGCGCCAGCAGCTCGAGGGCGGGAGTAGCAGGTACGCAGTATTTT. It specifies CASSSRAGVAGTQYF.

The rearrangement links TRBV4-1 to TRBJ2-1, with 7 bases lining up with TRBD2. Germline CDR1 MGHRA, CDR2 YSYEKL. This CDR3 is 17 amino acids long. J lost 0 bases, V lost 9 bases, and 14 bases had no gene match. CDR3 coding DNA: TGCGCCAGTGTGACTAGCATAGAGAGGAGCTCCTACAATGAGCAGTTCTTC. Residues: CASVTSIERSSYNEQFF.